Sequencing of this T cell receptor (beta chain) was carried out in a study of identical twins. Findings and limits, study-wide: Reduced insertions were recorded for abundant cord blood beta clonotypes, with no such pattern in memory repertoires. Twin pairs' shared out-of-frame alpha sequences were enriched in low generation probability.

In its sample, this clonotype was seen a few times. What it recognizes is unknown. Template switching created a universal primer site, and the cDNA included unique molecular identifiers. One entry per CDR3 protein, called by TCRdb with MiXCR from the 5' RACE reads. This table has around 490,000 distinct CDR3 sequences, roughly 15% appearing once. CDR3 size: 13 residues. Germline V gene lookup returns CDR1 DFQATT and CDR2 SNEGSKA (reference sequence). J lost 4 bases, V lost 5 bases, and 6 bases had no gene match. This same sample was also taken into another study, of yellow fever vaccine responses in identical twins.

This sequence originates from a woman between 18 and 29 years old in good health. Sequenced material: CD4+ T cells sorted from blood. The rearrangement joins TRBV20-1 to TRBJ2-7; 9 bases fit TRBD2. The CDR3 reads CSAWIAGAYEQYV. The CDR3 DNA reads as TGCAGTGCTTGGATAGCGGGGGCTTACGAGCAGTACGTC.